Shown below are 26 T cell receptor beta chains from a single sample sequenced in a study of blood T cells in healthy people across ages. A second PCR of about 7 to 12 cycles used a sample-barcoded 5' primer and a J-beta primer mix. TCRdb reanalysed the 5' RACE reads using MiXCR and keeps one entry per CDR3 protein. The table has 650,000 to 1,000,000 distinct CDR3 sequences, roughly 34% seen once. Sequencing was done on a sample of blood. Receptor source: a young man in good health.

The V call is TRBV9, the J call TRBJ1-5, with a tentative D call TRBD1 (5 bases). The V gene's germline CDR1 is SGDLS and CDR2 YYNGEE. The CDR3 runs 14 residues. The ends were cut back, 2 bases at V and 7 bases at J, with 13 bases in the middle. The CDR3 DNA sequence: TGTGCCAGCAGCGTGGGAGGCCAGGGCCAGCCCCAGCATTTT. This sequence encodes CASSVGGQGQPQHF.

CDR3 region: CASSRAGEAFF. As DNA, the CDR3 is TGTGCCAGCAGCAGGGCGGGTGAAGCTTTCTTT. The V call is TRBV11-2, the J call TRBJ1-1, with D unresolved. The CDR3 is made up of 11 amino acids. The germline V gene encodes CDR1 SGHAT and CDR2 FQNNGV. The ends were cut back, 5 bases at V and 7 bases at J, with 8 bases in the middle.

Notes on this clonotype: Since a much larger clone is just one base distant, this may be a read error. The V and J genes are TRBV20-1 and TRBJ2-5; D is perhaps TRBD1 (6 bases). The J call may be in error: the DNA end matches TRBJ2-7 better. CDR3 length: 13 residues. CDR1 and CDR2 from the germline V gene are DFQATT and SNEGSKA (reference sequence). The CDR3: CSATTGSGDEQYF. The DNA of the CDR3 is TGCAGTGCTACTACAGGGTCTGGGGACGAGCAGTACTTC.

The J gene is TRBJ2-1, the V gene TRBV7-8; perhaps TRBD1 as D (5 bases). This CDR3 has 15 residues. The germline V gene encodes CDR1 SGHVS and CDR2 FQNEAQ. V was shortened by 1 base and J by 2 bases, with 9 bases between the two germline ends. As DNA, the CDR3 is TGTGCCAGCAGCTTAGGCCGGACACCCTACAATGAGCAGTTCTTC. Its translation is CASSLGRTPYNEQFF.

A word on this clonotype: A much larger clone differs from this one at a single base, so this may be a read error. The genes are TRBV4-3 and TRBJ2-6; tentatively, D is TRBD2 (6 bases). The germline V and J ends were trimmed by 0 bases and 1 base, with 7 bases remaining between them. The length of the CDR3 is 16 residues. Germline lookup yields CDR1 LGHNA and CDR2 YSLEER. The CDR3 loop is CASSQDAGSGANVLTF. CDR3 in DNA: TGCGCCAGCAGCCAAGATGCGGGGTCTGGGGCCAACGTCCTGACTTTC.

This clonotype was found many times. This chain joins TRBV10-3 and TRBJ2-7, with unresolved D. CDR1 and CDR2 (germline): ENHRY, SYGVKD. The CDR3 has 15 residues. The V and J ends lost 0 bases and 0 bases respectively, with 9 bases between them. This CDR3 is CAISESGGSSYEQYF. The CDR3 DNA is TGTGCCATCAGTGAGTCGGGTGGAAGCTCCTACGAGCAGTACTTC.

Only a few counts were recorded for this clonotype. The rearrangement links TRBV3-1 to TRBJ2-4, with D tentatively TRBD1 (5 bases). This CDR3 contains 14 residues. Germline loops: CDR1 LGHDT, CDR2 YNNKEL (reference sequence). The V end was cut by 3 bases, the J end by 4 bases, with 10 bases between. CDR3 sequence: CASSQTAKKNIQYF. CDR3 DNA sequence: TGTGCCAGCAGCCAGACAGCGAAAAAAAACATTCAGTACTTC.

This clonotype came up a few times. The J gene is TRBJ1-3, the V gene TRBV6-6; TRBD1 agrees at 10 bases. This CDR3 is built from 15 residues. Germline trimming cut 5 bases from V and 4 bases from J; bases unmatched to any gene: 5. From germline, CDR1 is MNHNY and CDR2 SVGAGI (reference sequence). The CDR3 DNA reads TGTGCCAGCAGTCCGGGACAGGGGACAGGAAACACCATATATTTT. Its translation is CASSPGQGTGNTIYF.

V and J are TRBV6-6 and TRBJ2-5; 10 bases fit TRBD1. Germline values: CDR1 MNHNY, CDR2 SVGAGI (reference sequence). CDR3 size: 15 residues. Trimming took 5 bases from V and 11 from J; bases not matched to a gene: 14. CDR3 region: CASSIRQGASDEQYF. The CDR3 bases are TGTGCCAGCAGTATCCGACAGGGGGCCTCGGATGAGCAGTACTTC.

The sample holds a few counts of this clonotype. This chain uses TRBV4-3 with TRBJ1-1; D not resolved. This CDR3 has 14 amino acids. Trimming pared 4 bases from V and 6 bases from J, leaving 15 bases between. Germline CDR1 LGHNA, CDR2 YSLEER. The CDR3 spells CASSPYTLSSEAFF. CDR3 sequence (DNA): TGCGCCAGCAGCCCTTACACGTTAAGCTCTGAAGCTTTCTTT.

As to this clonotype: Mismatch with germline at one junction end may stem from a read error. This CDR3 reads CSARRRGAYKSPLHF. The CDR3 DNA sequence: TGCAGTGCTAGGAGGAGGGGCGCCTATAAGTCACCCCTCCACTTT. The chain carries TRBV20-1 and TRBJ1-6; possible D gene TRBD1, 5 bases. CDR1 DFQATT and CDR2 SNEGSKA come from the germline V gene (reference sequence). The CDR3 totals 15 residues.

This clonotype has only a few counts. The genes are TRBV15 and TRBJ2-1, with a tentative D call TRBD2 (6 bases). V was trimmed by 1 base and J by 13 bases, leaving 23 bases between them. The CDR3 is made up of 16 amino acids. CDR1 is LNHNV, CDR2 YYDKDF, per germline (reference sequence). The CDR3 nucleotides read TGTGCCACCAGCAGAGTGGGGAGGTTGGAGGGAGACGAACAGTTCTTC. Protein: CATSRVGRLEGDEQFF.

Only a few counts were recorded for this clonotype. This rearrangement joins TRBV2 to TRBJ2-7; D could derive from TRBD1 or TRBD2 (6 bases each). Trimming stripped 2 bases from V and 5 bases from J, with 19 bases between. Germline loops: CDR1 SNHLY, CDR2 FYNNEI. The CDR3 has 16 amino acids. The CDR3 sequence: CASSEPGAQVAHEQYF. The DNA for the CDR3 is TGTGCCAGCAGTGAACCGGGGGCTCAGGTAGCACACGAGCAGTACTTC.

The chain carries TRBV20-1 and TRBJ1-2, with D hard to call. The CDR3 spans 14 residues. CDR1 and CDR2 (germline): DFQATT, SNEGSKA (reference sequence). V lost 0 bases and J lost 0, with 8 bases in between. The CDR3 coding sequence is TGCAGTGCTAGAGATACAGAAGCTAACTATGGCTACACCTTC. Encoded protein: CSARDTEANYGYTF.

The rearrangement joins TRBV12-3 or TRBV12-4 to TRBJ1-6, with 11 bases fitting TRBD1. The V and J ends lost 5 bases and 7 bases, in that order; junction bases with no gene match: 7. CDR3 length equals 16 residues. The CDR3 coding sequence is TGTGCCAGCAGTCGGACAGGGGGCTCTCTGAATTCACCCCTCCACTTT. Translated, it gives CASSRTGGSLNSPLHF.

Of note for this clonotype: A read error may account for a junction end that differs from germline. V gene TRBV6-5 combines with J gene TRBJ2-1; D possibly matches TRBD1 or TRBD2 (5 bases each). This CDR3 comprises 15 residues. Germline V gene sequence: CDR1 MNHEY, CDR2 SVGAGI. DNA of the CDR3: TGTGCCAGCAGTACCGGGACCCTACCGTACAGTGAGCAGTTCTTC. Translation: CASSTGTLPYSEQFF.

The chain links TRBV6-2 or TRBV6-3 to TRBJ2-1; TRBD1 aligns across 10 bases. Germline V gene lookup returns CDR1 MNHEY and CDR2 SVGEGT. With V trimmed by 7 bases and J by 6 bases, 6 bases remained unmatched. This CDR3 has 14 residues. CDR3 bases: TGTGCCAGCAAACTAGACAGGGGGCTCAATGAGCAGTTCTTC. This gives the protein CASKLDRGLNEQFF.

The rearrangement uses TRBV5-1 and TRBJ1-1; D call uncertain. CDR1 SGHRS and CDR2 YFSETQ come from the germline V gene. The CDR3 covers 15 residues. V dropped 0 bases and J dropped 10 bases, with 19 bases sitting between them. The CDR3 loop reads CASSLAVLGRDSAFF. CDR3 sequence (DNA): TGCGCCAGCAGCTTGGCAGTTCTGGGGAGAGATTCAGCTTTCTTT.

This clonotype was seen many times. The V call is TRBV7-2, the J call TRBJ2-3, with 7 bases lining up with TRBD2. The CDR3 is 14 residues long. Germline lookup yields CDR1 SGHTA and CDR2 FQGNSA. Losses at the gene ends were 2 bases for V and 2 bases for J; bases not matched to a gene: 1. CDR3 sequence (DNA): TGTGCCAGCAGCTTACTAGCGGACACAGATACGCAGTATTTT. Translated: CASSLLADTDTQYF.

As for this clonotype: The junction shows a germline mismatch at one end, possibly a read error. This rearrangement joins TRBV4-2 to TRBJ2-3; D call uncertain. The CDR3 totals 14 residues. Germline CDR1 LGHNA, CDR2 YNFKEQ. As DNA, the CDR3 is TGTGCCAGCAGCCATACACAGAGAGCTGATACGCGGTATTTT. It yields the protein CASSHTQRADTRYF.

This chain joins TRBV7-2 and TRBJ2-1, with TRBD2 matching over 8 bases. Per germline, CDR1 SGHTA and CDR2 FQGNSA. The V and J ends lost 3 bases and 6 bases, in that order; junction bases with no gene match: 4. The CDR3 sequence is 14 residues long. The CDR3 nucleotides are TGTGCCAGCAGCTTTTCTAGCGGGCTCAATGAGCAGTTCTTC. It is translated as CASSFSSGLNEQFF.

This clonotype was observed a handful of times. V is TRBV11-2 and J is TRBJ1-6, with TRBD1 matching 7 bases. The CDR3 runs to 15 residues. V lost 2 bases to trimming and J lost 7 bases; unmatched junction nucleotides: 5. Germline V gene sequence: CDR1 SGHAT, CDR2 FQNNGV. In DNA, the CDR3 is TGTGCCAGCAGCTTATCGGACAGGCCGAATTCACCCCTCCACTTT. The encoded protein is CASSLSDRPNSPLHF.

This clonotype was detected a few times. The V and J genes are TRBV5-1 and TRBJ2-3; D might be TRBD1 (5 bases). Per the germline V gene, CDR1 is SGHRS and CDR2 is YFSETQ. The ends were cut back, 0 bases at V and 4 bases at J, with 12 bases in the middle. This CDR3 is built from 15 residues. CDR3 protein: CASSLEGDPSDTQYF. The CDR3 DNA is TGCGCCAGCAGCTTGGAAGGGGATCCATCAGATACGCAGTATTTT.

CDR3 bases: TGTGCCAGCAGTCAATCCGGGTCCCCGTCCTACAATGAGCAGTTCTTC. This translates into CASSQSGSPSYNEQFF. The chain uses TRBV7-2 and TRBJ2-1; D call uncertain. V lost 6 bases, J lost 1 base, and 16 bases lay in between. Germline V gives CDR1 SGHTA, CDR2 FQGNSA. This CDR3 comprises 16 residues. The full variable domain, rest sourced from reference TRBV7-2 and TRBJ2-1, is GAGVSQSPSNKVTEKGKDVELRCDPISGHTALYWYRQSLGQGLEFLIYFQGNSAPDKSGLPSDRFSAERTGGSVSTLTIQRTQQEDSAVYLCASSQSGSPSYNEQFFGPGTRLTVL.

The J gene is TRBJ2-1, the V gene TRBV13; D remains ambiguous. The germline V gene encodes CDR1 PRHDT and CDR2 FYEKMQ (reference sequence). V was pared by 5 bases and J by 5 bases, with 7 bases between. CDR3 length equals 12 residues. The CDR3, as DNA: TGTGCCAGCAGCCAGGAAGACAATGAGCAGTTCTTC. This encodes CASSQEDNEQFF. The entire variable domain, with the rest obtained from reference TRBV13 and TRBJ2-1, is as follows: AAGVIQSPRHLIKEKRETATLKCYPIPRHDTVYWYQQGPGQDPQFLISFYEKMQSDKGSIPDRFSAQQFSDYHSELNMSSLELGDSALYFCASSQEDNEQFFGPGTRLTVL.

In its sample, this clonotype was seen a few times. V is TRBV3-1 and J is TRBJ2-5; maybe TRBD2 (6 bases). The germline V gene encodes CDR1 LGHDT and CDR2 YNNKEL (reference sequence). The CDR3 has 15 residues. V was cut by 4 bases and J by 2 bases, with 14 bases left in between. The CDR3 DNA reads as TGTGCCAGCAGCCTTGATGTGGGGGGACAAGAGACCCAGTACTTC. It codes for CASSLDVGGQETQYF.